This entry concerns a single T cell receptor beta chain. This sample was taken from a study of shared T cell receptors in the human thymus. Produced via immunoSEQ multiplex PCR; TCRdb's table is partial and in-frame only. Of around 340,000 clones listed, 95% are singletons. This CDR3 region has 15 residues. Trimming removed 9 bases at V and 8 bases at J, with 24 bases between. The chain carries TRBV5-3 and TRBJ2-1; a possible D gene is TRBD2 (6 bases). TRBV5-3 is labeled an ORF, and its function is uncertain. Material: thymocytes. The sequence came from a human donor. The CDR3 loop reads CATHCGEKVEYEQFF. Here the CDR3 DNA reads TGTGCCACCCACTGCGGGGAGAAGGTTGAGTATGAGCAGTTCTTC.